The clone carrying this T cell receptor beta chain was counted ten times or more. Its antigen is unidentified. Co-extracted RNA and DNA came from about 20-30 mg of unsorted bulk tissue. Donors were untreated and chronically infected with HBV. This sample is part of a study of tumor-infiltrating lymphocytes in primary liver carcinoma. Study context: Per sample, productive TCRbeta reads numbered roughly 3.5 to 7.13 million, similar across tissue types. Study-level points and caveats: Tumor region pairs showed greater overlap than either tumor-adjacent or tumor-blood pairs did. Only about 7-24% of top clones were detected in all five tumor regions.

Per the germline V gene, CDR1 is MGHDK and CDR2 is SYGVNS. The CDR3 is made up of 12 amino acids. V was trimmed by 2 bases and J by 11 bases, leaving 10 bases between them. The authors made TCR beta cDNA from roughly 480 ng total RNA with a constant-region primer. Employing slightly modified ARM-PCR, three nested multiplex PCR rounds were run, and these gave rise to the TCR beta libraries. The two initial PCR rounds, roughly 9 cycles each, used TRBV1-TRBV30 forward and C-beta reverse primers. MiXCR was run by TCRdb on the multiplex PCR reads, yielding one entry per CDR3 protein. The sample yields roughly 70,000 distinct CDR3 sequences, about three quarters seen once.

The rearrangement joins TRBV25-1 to TRBJ2-1; possible D gene TRBD1, 5 bases. This TCR came from a middle-aged man with primary liver carcinoma and hepatitis B virus infection. Material for sequencing was liver tumor tissue from sampling region 4. The sample's subset: tumor region T4, right-lateral pole. The CDR3, as DNA: TGTGCCAGCAGTGAAGGGGCAGCACAGCAGTTCTTC. It specifies CASSEGAAQQFF.